The clone carrying this T cell receptor beta chain turned up a few times. The junction and the germline gene differ at one end; a read error may be behind it. This specimen comes from a study of T cell changes during pregnancy in multiple sclerosis. The assay was immunoSEQ multiplex PCR, and TCRdb's table has in-frame clones only and misses some. The sample comprises 40,000 to 60,000 clones, around 94% of which are singletons, and roughly 5.5% rests with the top ten. The germline CDR1 and CDR2 sequences are MNHEY and SMNVEV (reference sequence). The CDR3 is 14 amino acids. The material sequenced was CD8+ T cells from peripheral blood mononuclear cells, taken before pregnancy. The J gene is TRBJ2-7, the V gene TRBV27; TRBD2 might be the D (6 bases). The source is a female donor with multiple sclerosis, enrolled in a pregnancy study. CDR3 bases: TGTGCCAGCAGTCCCCTGGAGGGGTCCTCCGAGCAGTACTTC. Its translation: CASSPLEGSSEQYF.